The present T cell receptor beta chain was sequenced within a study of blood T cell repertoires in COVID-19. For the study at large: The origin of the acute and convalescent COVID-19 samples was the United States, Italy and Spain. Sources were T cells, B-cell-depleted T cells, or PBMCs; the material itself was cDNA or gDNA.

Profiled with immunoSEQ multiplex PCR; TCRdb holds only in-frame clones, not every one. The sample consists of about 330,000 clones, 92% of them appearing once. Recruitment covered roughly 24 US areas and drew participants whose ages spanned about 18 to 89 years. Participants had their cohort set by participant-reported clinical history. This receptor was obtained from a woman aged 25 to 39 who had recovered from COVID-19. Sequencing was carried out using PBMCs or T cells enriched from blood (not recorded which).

The CDR3 sequence is CASSPQGNSPLHF. CDR3 in DNA: TGTGCCAGCAGTCCCCAGGGAAATTCACCCCTCCACTTT. This chain joins TRBV6-2 or TRBV6-3 and TRBJ1-6; weak D call: TRBD1 (5 bases). V was shortened by 5 bases and J by 7 bases, with 9 bases between the two germline ends. The V gene's germline CDR1 is MNHEY and CDR2 SVGEGT. The CDR3 totals 13 residues.